The subject of this entry is one TCR beta chain. The data derive from a study of cytomegalovirus exposure and HLA in healthy donors. Study-wide background: Drawn from HLA-typed donors, 83 million or so unique TCRs were held in an early data release. Researchers found that just over 80% of 398 genotyped donors fell within the Caucasian-associated ancestry cluster.

The study ran its PCR with 60 Vbeta and 13 Jbeta primers. TCRdb keeps only in-frame clones here, not all; method: immunoSEQ multiplex PCR. The sample shows under 130,000 clones, about 80% of them seen only once. CDR3 length: 14 amino acids. CDR1 and CDR2 from the germline V gene are LGHNT and FRNRAP. V was clipped by 3 bases and J by 3 bases, with 12 bases between them. The receptor was isolated from a man aged 45-65 years in good health and CMV-seropositive. Sequences were obtained from PBMCs. The chain is built from TRBV12-5 and TRBJ2-7; D possibly corresponds to TRBD2 (6 bases). In DNA form, the CDR3 reads TGTGCTAGTGGTTTAATCGGGAGTAGCTACGAGCAGTACTTC. This gives the protein CASGLIGSSYEQYF.